A single sample is the source of the 3 T cell receptor beta chains below, sequenced in a study of T-cell reconstitution after alpha-beta-depleted transplantation in children. The library targeted TCRbeta and was prepared with unique molecular identifiers. TCRdb reprocessed the PCR reads with MiXCR, giving one entry per CDR3 protein. The repertoire holds 450,000 to 600,000 distinct CDR3 sequences, 15% to 20% seen once, with 2.5% to 4% in the top ten. The sample consisted of PBMCs from the stem cell graft donor, taken from the stem cell graft. The receptor set was obtained from a human donor who donated a stem cell graft to a child with acute lymphoblastic leukemia.

This clonotype has ten or more counts. The chain has TRBV15 and TRBJ1-1; unclear D gene. CDR1 is LNHNV, CDR2 YYDKDF, per germline (reference sequence). With 6 bases removed from V and 0 bases from J, the gap between germline ends came to 8 bases. The length of the CDR3 is 13 residues. The DNA for the CDR3 is TGTGCCACCAGGGGCGGGATGAACACTGAAGCTTTCTTT. Its protein product is CATRGGMNTEAFF. Looking up the rest from reference TRBV15 and TRBJ1-1 gives the full variable domain: DAMVIQNPRYQVTQFGKPVTLSCSQTLNHNVMYWYQQKSSQAPKLLFHYYDKDFNNEADTPDNFQSRRPNTSFCFLDIRSPGLGDTAMYLCATRGGMNTEAFFGQGTRLTVV.

This clonotype was detected a few times. V usage is TRBV14 and J usage is TRBJ2-3; D unresolved. CDR3 length: 14 residues. CDR1 and CDR2 from the germline V gene are SGHDN and FVKESK. V gave up 7 bases and J gave up 0 bases, with 11 bases separating them. The CDR3 DNA follows: TGTGCCAGCACGGCGGCCTCTAGCACAGATACGCAGTATTTT. Its translation: CASTAASSTDTQYF.

The genes are TRBV5-1 and TRBJ2-7, with 13 bases matching TRBD2. The V gene end was trimmed by 4 bases and the J gene end by 5 bases; junction bases not matched to a gene: 6. Germline CDR1 reads SGHRS; CDR2 reads YFSETQ. This CDR3 has 15 residues. CDR3 in amino acids: CASSVGLAGEHEQYF. The CDR3 nucleotides read TGCGCCAGCAGCGTAGGACTAGCGGGGGAACACGAGCAGTACTTC.